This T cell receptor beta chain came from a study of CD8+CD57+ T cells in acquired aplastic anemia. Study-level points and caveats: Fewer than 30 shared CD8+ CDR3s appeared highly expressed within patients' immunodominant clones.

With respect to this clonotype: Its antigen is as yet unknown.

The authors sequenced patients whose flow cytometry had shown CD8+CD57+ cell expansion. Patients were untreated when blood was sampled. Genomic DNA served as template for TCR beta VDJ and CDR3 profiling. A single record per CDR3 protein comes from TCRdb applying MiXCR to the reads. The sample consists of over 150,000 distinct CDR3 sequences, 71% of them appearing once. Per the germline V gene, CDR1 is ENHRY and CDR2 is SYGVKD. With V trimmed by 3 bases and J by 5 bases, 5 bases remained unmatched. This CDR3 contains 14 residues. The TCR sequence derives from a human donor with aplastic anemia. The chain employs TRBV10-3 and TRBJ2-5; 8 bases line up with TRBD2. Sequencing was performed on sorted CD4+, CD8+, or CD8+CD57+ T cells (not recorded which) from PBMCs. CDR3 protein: CAISESGSGETQYF. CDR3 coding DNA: TGTGCCATCAGTGAAAGCGGGAGTGGGGAGACCCAGTACTTC.